The sequence of this T cell receptor (beta chain) was determined in a study of shared clonotypes between healthy human individuals. All donors qualified as healthy HIV-negative adults and had experienced no recent acute infections or vaccinations. The CDR3 is 15 amino acids. About this clone itself: Its antigen is unknown.

Clones were read by immunoSEQ multiplex PCR, and TCRdb kept only the in-frame ones, dropping some. Here the sample spans roughly 2 million clones, approximately 96% being singletons. General study points: Among a few donors, 4.5% to 5.5% of naive CD4 clonotypes were found in common. The genetic and exposure-history diversity represented was limited by few donors.

The receptor's source is a man between 18 and 35 years old in good health. The chain combines TRBV12-2 with TRBJ1-4; the table names TRBD1, a call not compared with the DNA. TRBV12-2 is designated a pseudogene. The sequencing input was naive CD4+ T cells sorted from blood. The sample's subset: CD45RA+ positively selected. In DNA form, the CDR3 reads TGTGCAAGTCGCTTAGGAAGGGGGAAGCGAGAAAAACTGTTTTTT. It specifies CASRLGRGKREKLFF.